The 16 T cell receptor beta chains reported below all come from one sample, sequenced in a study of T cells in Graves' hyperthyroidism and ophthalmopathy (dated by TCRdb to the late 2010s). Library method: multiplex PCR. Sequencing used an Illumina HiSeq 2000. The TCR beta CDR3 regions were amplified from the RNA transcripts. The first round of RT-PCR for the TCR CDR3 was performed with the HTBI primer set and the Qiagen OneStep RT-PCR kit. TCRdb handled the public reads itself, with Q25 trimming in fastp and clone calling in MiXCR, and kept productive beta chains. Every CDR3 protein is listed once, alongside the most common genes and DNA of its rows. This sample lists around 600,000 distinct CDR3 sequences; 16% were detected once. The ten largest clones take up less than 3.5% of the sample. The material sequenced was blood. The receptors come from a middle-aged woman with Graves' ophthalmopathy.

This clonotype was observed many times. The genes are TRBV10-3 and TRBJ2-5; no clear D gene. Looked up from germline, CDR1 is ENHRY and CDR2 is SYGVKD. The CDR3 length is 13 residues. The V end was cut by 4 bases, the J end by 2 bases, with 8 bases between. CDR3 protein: CAISASKQETQYF. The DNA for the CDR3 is TGTGCCATCAGTGCGTCCAAGCAAGAGACCCAGTACTTC.

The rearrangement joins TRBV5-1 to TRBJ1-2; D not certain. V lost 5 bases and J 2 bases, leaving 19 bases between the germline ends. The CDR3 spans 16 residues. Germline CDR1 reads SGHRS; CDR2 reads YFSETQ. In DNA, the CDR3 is TGCGCCAGCAGTCCTTCACTTCCCGGACCAAACTATGGCTACACCTTC. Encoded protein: CASSPSLPGPNYGYTF.

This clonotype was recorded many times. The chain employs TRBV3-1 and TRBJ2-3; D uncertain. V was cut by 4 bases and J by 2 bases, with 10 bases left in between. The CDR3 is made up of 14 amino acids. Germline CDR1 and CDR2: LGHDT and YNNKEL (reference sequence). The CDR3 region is CASSLSPNTDTQYF. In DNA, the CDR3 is TGTGCCAGCAGCCTATCCCCTAACACAGATACGCAGTATTTT.

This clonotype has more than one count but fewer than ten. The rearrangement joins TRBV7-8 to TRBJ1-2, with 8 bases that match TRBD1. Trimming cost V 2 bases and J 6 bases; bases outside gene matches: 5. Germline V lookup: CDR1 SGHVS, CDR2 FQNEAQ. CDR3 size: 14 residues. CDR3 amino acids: CASSLRQGAHGYTF. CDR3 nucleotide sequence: TGTGCCAGCAGCTTACGGCAGGGGGCCCATGGCTACACCTTC.

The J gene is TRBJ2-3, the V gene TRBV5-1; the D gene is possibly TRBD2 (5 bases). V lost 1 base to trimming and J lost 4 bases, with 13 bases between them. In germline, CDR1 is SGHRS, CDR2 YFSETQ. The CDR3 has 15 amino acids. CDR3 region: CASSLWSGSADTQYF. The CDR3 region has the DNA TGCGCCAGCAGCTTGTGGTCGGGGTCGGCAGATACGCAGTATTTT.

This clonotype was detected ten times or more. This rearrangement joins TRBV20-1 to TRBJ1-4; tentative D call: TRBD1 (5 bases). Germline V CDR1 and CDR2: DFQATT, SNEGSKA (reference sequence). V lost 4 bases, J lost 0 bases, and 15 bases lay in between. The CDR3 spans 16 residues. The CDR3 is CSAKDRGDATNEKLFF. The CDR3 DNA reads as TGCAGTGCTAAGGACCGGGGGGACGCAACTAATGAAAAACTGTTTTTT.

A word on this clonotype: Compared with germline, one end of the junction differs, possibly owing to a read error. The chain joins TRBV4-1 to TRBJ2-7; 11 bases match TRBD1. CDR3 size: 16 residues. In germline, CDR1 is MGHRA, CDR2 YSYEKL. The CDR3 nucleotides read TGTGCCAGCAGCCGCTCCGGGACAGGGGGATCCTACGAGCAGTACTTC. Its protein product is CASSRSGTGGSYEQYF.

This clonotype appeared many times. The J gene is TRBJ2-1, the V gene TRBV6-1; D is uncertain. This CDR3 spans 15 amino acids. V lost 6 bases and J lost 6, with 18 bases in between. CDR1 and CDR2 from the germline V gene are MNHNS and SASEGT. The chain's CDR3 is CASSESHGPSNEQFF. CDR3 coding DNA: TGTGCCAGCAGCGAATCCCACGGACCTTCCAATGAGCAGTTCTTC.

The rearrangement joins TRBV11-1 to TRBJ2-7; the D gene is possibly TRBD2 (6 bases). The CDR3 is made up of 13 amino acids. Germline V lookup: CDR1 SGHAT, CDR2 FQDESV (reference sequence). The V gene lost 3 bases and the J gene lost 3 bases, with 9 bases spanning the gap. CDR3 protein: CASSFIADYEQYF. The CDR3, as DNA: TGTGCCAGCAGCTTTATAGCGGACTACGAGCAGTACTTC.

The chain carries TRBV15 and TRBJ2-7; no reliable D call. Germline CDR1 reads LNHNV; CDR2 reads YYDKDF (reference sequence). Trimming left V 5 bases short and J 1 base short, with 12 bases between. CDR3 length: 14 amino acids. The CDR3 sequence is CATSAIALSYEQYF. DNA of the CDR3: TGTGCCACCAGCGCCATCGCACTTTCCTACGAGCAGTACTTC.

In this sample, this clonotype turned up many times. CDR3 sequence: CAWSRGQGRSPLHF. Here the CDR3 DNA reads TGTGCCTGGAGCCGAGGACAGGGTCGTTCACCCCTCCACTTT. The chain couples TRBV30 to TRBJ1-6, with 8 nucleotides matching TRBD1. CDR1 GTSNPN and CDR2 SVGIG come from the germline V gene (reference sequence). The CDR3 has 14 residues. V lost 3 bases to trimming and J lost 9 bases; unmatched junction nucleotides: 7.

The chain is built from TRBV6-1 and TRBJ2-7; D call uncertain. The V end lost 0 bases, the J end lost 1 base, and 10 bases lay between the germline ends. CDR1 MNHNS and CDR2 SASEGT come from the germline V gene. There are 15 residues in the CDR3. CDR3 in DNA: TGTGCCAGCAGTGAAGCCCTTGGGCCTTCCTACGAGCAGTACTTC. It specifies CASSEALGPSYEQYF.

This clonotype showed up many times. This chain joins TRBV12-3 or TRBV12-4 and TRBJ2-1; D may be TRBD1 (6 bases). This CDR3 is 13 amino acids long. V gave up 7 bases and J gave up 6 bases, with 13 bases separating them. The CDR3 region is CASTFGQSNEQFF. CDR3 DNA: TGTGCCAGCACCTTTGGACAGTCCAATGAGCAGTTCTTC.

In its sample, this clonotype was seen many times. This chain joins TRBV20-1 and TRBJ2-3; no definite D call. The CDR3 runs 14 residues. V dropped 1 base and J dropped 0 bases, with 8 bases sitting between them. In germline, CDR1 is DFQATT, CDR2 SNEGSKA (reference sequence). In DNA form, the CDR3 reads TGCAGTGCTAGAGTCCGGATTAGCACAGATACGCAGTATTTT. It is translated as CSARVRISTDTQYF.

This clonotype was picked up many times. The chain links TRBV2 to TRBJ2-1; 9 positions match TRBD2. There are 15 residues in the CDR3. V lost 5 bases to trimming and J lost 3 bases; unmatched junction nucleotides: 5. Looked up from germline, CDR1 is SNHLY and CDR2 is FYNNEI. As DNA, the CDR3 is TGTGCCAGCAGTCGGCCAGCGGGAGGCTACAATGAGCAGTTCTTC. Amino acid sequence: CASSRPAGGYNEQFF. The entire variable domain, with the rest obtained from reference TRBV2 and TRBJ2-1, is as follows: EPEVTQTPSHQVTQMGQEVILRCVPISNHLYFYWYRQILGQKVEFLVSFYNNEISEKSEIFDDQFSVERPDGSNFTLKIRSTKLEDSAMYFCASSRPAGGYNEQFFGPGTRLTVL.

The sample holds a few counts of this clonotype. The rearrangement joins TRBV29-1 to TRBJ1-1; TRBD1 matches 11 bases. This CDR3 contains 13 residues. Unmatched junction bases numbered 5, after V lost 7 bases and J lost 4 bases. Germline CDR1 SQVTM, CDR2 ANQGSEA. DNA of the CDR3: TGCAGCGGTGGGACAGGGGGGAGCACTGAAGCTTTCTTT. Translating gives CSGGTGGSTEAFF.